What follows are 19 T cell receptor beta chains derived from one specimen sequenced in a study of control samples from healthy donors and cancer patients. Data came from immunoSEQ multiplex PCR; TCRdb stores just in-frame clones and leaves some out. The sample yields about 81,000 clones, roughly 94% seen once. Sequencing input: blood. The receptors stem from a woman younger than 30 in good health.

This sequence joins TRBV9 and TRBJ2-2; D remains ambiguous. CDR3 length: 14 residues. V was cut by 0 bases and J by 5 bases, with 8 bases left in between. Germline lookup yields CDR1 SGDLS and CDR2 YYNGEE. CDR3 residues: CASSVVARTGELFF. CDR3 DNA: TGTGCCAGCAGCGTAGTTGCTCGGACCGGGGAGCTGTTTTTT.

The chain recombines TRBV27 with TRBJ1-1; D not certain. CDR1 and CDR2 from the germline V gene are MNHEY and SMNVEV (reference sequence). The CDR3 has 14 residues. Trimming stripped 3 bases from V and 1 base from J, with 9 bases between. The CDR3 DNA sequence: TGTGCCAGCAGTTTCCAGCTCGGGAACACTGAAGCTTTCTTT. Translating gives CASSFQLGNTEAFF.

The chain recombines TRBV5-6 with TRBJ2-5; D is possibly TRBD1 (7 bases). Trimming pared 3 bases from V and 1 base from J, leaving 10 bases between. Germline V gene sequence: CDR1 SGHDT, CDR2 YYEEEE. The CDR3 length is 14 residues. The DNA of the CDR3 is TGTGCCAGCAGCTCAGGGGGGATCCAAGAGACCCAGTACTTC. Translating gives CASSSGGIQETQYF.

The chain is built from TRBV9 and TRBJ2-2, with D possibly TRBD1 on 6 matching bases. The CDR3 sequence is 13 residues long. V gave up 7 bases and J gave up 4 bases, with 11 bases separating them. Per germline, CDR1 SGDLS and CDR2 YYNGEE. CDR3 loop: CASGGLRTGELFF. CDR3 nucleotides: TGTGCCAGCGGGGGCTTGCGCACCGGGGAGCTGTTTTTT. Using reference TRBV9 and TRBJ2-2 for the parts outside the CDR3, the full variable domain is DSGVTQTPKHLITATGQRVTLRCSPRSGDLSVYWYQQSLDQGLQFLIQYYNGEERAKGNILERFSAQQFPDLHSELNLSSLELGDSALYFCASGGLRTGELFFGEGSRLTVL.

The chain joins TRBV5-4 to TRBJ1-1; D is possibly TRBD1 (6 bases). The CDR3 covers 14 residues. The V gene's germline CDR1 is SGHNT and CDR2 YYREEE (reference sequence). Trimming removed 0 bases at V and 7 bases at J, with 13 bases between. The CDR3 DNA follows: TGTGCCAGCAGCTTGGGGTCAGGGGCCTATGAAGCTTTCTTT. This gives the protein CASSLGSGAYEAFF.

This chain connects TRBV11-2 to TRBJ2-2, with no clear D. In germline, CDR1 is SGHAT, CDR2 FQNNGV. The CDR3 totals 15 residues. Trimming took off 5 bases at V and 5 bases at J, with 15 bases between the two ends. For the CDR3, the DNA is TGTGCCAGCAGCCTCCCAGTCCGCCCTACCGGGGAGCTGTTTTTT. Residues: CASSLPVRPTGELFF.

CDR3 DNA sequence: TGTGCCACCAGCAGAGTCGCCGGGACAGAATACGAGCAGTACTTC. Translated, it gives CATSRVAGTEYEQYF. The V and J genes are TRBV15 and TRBJ2-7, with 7 bases lining up with TRBD1. The CDR3 runs 15 residues. The V segment lost 1 base and the J segment 4 bases; nucleotides outside the gene matches: 7. Germline V gene lookup returns CDR1 LNHNV and CDR2 YYDKDF (reference sequence). Looking up the rest from reference TRBV15 and TRBJ2-7 gives the full variable domain: DAMVIQNPRYQVTQFGKPVTLSCSQTLNHNVMYWYQQKSSQAPKLLFHYYDKDFNNEADTPDNFQSRRPNTSFCFLDIRSPGLGDTAMYLCATSRVAGTEYEQYFGPGTRLTVT.

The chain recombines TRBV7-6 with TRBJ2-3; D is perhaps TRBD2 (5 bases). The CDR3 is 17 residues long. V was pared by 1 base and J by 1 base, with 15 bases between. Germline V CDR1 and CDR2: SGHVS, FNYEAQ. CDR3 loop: CASSLVGWSGGTDTQYF. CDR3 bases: TGTGCCAGCAGCTTAGTAGGGTGGTCCGGGGGCACAGATACGCAGTATTTT.

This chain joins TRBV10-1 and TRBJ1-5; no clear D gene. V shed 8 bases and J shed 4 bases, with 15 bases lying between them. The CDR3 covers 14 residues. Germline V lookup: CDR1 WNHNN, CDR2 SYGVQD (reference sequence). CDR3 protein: CASDHRRANQPQHF. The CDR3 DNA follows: TGCGCCAGCGACCACCGGAGGGCGAATCAGCCCCAGCATTTT.

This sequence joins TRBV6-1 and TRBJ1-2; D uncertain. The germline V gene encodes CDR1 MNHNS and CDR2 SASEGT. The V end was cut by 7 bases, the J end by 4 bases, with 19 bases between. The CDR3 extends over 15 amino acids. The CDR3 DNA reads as TGTGCCAGCACTGTGCACCCCGACCACCCCTATGGCTACACCTTC. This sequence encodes CASTVHPDHPYGYTF.

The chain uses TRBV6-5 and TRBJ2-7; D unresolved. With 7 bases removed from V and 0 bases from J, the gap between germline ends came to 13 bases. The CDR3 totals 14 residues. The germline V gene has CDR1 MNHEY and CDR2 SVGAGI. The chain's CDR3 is CASMVGESSYEQYF. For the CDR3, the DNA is TGTGCCAGCATGGTCGGAGAGTCCTCCTACGAGCAGTACTTC.

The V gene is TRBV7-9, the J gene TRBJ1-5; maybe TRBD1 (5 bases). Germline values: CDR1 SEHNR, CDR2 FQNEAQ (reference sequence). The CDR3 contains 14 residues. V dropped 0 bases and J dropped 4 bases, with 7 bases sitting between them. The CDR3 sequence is CASSLAGVNQPQHF. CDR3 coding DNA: TGTGCCAGCAGCTTAGCAGGGGTTAATCAGCCCCAGCATTTT.

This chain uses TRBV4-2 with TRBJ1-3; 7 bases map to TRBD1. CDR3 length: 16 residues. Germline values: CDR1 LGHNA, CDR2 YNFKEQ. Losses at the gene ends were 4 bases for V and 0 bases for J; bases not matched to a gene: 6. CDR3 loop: CASSRVTGNSGNTIYF. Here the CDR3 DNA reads TGTGCCAGCAGCCGGGTGACAGGGAACTCTGGAAACACCATATATTTT.

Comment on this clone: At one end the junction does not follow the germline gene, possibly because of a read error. CDR3 sequence: CVSSGWGHNGNQPQHF. The CDR3 DNA sequence: TGTGTCAGCAGTGGATGGGGGCATAATGGCAATCAGCCCCAGCATTTT. The V gene is TRBV6-1, the J gene TRBJ1-5; a weak D match, TRBD1 (6 bases). Germline V gives CDR1 MNHNS, CDR2 SASEGT. The CDR3 sequence is 16 residues long.

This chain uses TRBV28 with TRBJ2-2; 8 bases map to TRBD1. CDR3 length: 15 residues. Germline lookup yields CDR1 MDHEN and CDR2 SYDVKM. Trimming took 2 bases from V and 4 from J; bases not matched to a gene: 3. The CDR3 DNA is TGTGCCAGCAGTTTAGGCGGACAGGGCACCGGGGAGCTGTTTTTT. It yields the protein CASSLGGQGTGELFF.

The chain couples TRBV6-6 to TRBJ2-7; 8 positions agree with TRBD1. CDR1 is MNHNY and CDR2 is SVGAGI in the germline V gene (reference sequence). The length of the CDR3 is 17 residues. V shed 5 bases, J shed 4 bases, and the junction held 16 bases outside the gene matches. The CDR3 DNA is TGTGCCAGCAGTCCGGACAGGGTGGGCACACGAGGTTACGAGCAGTACTTC. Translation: CASSPDRVGTRGYEQYF.

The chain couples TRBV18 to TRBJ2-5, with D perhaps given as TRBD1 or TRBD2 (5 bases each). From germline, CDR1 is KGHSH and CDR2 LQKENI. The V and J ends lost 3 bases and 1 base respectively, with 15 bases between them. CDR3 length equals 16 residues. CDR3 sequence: CASSPLGTGLQETQYF. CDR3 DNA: TGTGCCAGCTCACCCCTGGGGACGGGGCTCCAAGAGACCCAGTACTTC.

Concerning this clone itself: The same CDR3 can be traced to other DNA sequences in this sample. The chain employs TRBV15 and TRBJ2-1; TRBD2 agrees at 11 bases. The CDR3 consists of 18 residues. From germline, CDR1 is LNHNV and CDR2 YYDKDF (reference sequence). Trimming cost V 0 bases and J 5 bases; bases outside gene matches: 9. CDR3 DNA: TGTGCCACCAGCAGAGATCGGGCTAGCGGGGGGAAGAACAATGAGCAGTTCTTC. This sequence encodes CATSRDRASGGKNNEQFF.

CDR3 sequence: CASNHDRQNTEAFF. For the CDR3, the DNA is TGTGCCAGCAACCACGACAGGCAGAACACTGAAGCTTTCTTT. The genes are TRBV2 and TRBJ1-1; TRBD1 might be the D (6 bases). Trimming cost V 7 bases and J 1 base, with 13 bases left between them. In germline, CDR1 is SNHLY, CDR2 FYNNEI. The CDR3 runs 14 residues.